Below are 3 T cell receptor beta chains sequenced from a single sample in a study of blood T cell repertoires in COVID-19 (dated by TCRdb to about 2020). The library was made by the immunoSEQ multiplex PCR assay. What TCRdb holds here is the immuneACCESS table cut down to in-frame rearrangements. Part of the clones is not present; checked against another copy, under half of the missing clones reflect an unresolved V gene, and the others are unexplained. Across this sample there are 50,000 or so clones, with approximately 85% seen only once. Around 23% of the sample goes to the ten largest clones. The sample taken for sequencing was peripheral blood. These receptors came from an elderly woman with acute or convalescent COVID-19.

This clone was observed a single time. The gene calls are TRBV28 and TRBJ1-5; D is ambiguous. V was cut by 6 bases and J by 3 bases, with 18 bases left in between. Germline V gene sequence: CDR1 MDHEN, CDR2 SYDVKM. This CDR3 has 16 residues. Here the CDR3 reads CASRFAGSHLNQPQHF. The DNA for the CDR3 is TGTGCCAGCAGATTTGCCGGGTCCCATCTCAATCAGCCCCAGCATTTT.

The chain couples TRBV7-9 to TRBJ1-6; D perhaps matches TRBD1 (5 bases). CDR3 length equals 17 residues. The germline V and J ends were trimmed by 5 bases and 3 bases, with 17 bases remaining between them. CDR1 and CDR2 from the germline V gene are SEHNR and FQNEAQ (reference sequence). The CDR3 nucleotides read TGTGCCAGCAGCCCCCCTCCGGGGGGATTCTATAATTCACCCCTCCACTTT. Translating it yields CASSPPPGGFYNSPLHF.

The chain combines TRBV2 with TRBJ1-5; 8 positions match TRBD1. CDR1 and CDR2 from the germline V gene are SNHLY and FYNNEI. CDR3 size: 14 residues. The junction had 4 bases not matched to a gene; V was cut back by 2 bases and J by 7 bases. In DNA form, the CDR3 reads TGTGCCAGCAGTGAAACGGACAGGGCCCAGCCCCAGCATTTT. Translated: CASSETDRAQPQHF.